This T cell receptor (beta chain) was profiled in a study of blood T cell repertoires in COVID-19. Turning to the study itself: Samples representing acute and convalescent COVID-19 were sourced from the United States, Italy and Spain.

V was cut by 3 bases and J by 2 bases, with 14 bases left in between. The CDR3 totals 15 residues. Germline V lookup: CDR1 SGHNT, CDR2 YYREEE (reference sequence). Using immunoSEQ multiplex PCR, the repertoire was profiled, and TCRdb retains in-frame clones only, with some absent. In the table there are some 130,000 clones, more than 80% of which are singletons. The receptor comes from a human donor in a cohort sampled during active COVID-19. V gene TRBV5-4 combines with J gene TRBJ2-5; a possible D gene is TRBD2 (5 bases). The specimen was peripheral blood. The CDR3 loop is CASSSPTGSQETQYF. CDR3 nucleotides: TGTGCCAGCAGCTCCCCCACTGGGAGTCAAGAGACCCAGTACTTC.